Included here is one T cell receptor beta chain sequence, with context. Its antigen is still unknown. The authors used template switching to add a universal primer site and gave cDNA unique molecular identifiers. TCRdb re-called the 5' RACE reads with MiXCR, one entry per CDR3 protein. The profile shows approximately 670,000 distinct CDR3 sequences, less than 7% of them singletons. The data are from a study of identical twins. Between the trimmed V and J ends, which lost 1 base and 0 bases, there was a span of 18 bases. Germline values: CDR1 SGHAT, CDR2 FQDESV (reference sequence). CDR3 size: 18 residues. Study conclusions and caveats: Within twin pairs, the out-of-frame alpha sequences they shared showed excess low generation probability.

Only healthy Caucasians were enrolled as donors. V and J are TRBV11-1 and TRBJ1-1, with a tentative D call TRBD1 (6 bases). The sequence was obtained from a man younger than 35 in good health. What was sequenced was naive T cells sorted from blood. Here the CDR3 DNA reads TGTGCCAGCAGCTTAGAGGGGAGAGGGGGGAAGATGAACACTGAAGCTTTCTTT. Translation: CASSLEGRGGKMNTEAFF.